The clone carrying this T cell receptor (beta chain) was detected a few times. Its specificity is unknown. The source of the sample is a study of blood T cells in healthy people across ages. The study's findings and limits: Changes in expanded clonotypes were possibly confounded, as the CMV status of donors was unknown.

The germline V gene encodes CDR1 SGDLS and CDR2 YYNGEE. The CDR3 loop spans 15 amino acids. V lost 3 bases to trimming and J lost 4 bases; unmatched junction nucleotides: 8. The use of a sample-barcoded 5' primer and a J-beta primer mix characterized a second PCR of about 6 to 11 cycles. TCRdb used MiXCR to reprocess the 5' RACE reads, holding one entry per CDR3 protein. In the table there are around 1,100,000 distinct CDR3 sequences, 35% to 40% of which are singletons. The chain employs TRBV9 and TRBJ1-1, with 8 bases identical to TRBD1. The sequence derives from a man between 18 and 29 years old in good health. The source material was blood. The CDR3 is CASSATAGTGTEAFF. CDR3 nucleotide sequence: TGTGCCAGCAGCGCGACGGCCGGGACAGGCACTGAAGCTTTCTTT.